This T cell receptor beta chain was recovered during a study of blood T cell repertoires in COVID-19. Study summary: Sites in the United States, Italy and Spain provided acute and convalescent COVID-19 samples. The cDNA or gDNA used as material had been derived from T cells, B-cell-depleted T cells, or PBMCs.

Under the authors' procedure: Amplification from reference gene primers served as the basis for estimated nucleated cell counts. Assay: immunoSEQ multiplex PCR; the TCRdb copy retains only in-frame clones and omits some. For V, J and clone size, that table is used; D and trimming come from the DNA. The data contain 80,000 to 95,000 clones, around 93% of them singletons. Germline CDR1 MNHEY, CDR2 SMNVEV (reference sequence). The CDR3 loop spans 16 amino acids. V shed 5 bases and J shed 8 bases, with 23 bases lying between them. This clonotype was sampled from a human donor with active COVID-19. The donor label of this sample is uncertain. Material: peripheral blood. The V gene is TRBV27, the J gene TRBJ2-3; perhaps TRBD2 as D (7 bases). In DNA, the CDR3 is TGTGCCAGCAGTCCCGCCGGCGAGGGGGGGGCGGGTACGCAGTATTTT. It codes for CASSPAGEGGAGTQYF.